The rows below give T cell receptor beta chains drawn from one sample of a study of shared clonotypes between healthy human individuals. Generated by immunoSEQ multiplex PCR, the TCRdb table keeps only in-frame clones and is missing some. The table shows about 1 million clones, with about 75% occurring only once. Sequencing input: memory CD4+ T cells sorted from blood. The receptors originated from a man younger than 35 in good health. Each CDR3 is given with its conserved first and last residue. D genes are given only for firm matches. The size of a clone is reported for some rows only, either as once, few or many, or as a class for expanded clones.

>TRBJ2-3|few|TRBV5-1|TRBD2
CASSFRASGDSTDTQYF
TGCGCCAGCAGCTTTCGGGCTAGCGGGGATAGCACAGATACGCAGTATTTT
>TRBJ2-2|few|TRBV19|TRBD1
CASSGQGDTGELFF
TGTGCCAGTAGTGGACAGGGGGACACCGGGGAGCTGTTTTTT
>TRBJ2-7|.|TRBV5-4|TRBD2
CASSLGGGVSYEQYF
TGTGCCAGCAGCTTAGGCGGGGGGGTCTCCTACGAGCAGTACTTC
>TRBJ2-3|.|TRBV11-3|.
CASSLGGSTDTQYF
TGTGCCAGCAGCTTAGGAGGGAGCACAGATACGCAGTATTTT
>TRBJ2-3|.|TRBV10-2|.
CASTMGDTQYF
TGCGCCAGCACCATGGGGGATACGCAGTATTTT
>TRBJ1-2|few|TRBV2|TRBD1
CASSPDRDSIYGYTF
TGTGCCAGCAGTCCCGACCGGGACAGCATATATGGCTACACCTTC
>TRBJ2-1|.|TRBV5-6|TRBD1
CASSLSGGNEQFF
TGTGCCAGCAGCTTGTCAGGGGGCAATGAGCAGTTCTTC
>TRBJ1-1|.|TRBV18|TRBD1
CASSPRIGGDTEAFF
TGTGCCAGCTCACCCCGTATAGGGGGCGACACTGAAGCTTTCTTT
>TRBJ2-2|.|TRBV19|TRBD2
CASSPGGITGELFF
TGTGCCAGTAGTCCGGGGGGGATAACCGGGGAGCTGTTTTTT
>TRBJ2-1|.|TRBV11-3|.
CASSPQGGSYNEQFF
TGTGCCAGCAGCCCCCAGGGAGGCTCCTACAATGAGCAGTTCTTC
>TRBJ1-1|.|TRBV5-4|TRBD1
CASSVGQGKRGAFF
TGTGCCAGCAGCGTGGGACAGGGGAAGCGTGGAGCTTTCTTT
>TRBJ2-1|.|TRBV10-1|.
CASSEYGSGTYNEQFF
TGCGCCAGCAGTGAGTATGGTAGCGGCACCTACAATGAGCAGTTCTTC
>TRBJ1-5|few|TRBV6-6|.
CASSSDRRQPQHF
TGTGCCAGCAGTTCGGACAGACGTCAGCCCCAGCATTTT
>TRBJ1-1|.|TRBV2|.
CASSEGNAFF
TGTGCCAGCAGTGAGGGGAATGCTTTCTTT
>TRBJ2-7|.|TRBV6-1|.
CASRFGGGYEQYF
TGTGCCAGCAGATTCGGGGGTGGCTACGAGCAGTACTTC
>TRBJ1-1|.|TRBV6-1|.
CASESFATFDTEAFF
TGTGCCAGCGAGAGCTTCGCAACCTTCGACACTGAAGCTTTCTTT
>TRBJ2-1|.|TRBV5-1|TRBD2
CASSPSGGSSYNEQFF
TGCGCCAGCAGCCCTAGCGGGGGGAGCTCCTACAATGAGCAGTTCTTC
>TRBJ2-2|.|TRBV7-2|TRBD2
CASSLAWASGSTETGELFF
TGTGCCAGCAGCTTAGCCTGGGCTAGCGGGAGTACCGAGACCGGGGAGCTGTTTTTT
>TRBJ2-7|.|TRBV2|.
CASSGKNEQYF
TGTGCCAGCAGTGGGAAGAACGAGCAGTACTTC
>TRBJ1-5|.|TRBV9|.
CASSVVPDSNQPQHF
TGTGCCAGCAGCGTAGTGCCCGATAGCAATCAGCCCCAGCATTTT
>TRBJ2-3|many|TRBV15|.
CATSRDGGAVDTQYF
TGTGCCACCAGCAGAGATGGGGGGGCTGTAGATACGCAGTATTTT
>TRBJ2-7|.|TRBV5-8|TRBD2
CASSQAGGRNEQYF
TGTGCCAGCAGCCAAGCGGGGGGGCGCAACGAGCAGTACTTC
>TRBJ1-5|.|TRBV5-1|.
CASSGEGLDQPQHF
TGCGCCAGCAGCGGGGAAGGGTTGGATCAGCCCCAGCATTTT
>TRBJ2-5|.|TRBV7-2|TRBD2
CASSISGGAVETQYF
TGTGCCAGCAGCATTAGCGGGGGGGCCGTGGAGACCCAGTACTTC
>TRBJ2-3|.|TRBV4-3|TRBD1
CASSQDLGQVATDTQYF
TGCGCCAGCAGCCAAGATTTAGGACAGGTGGCCACAGATACGCAGTATTTT
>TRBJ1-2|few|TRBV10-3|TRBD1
CAISGSQGVATNGYTF
TGTGCCATCAGTGGTTCTCAGGGGGTCGCTACCAATGGCTACACCTTC